This is a list of T cell receptor beta chains from one sample in a study of T-cell reconstitution after alpha-beta-depleted transplantation in children. TCRdb processed the PCR reads anew with MiXCR; each CDR3 protein has one entry. The table has 280,000 or so distinct CDR3 sequences, around 10% seen once. The sample was peripheral blood, taken 180 days after TCRalphabeta/CD19-depleted stem cell transplant. The source is a male patient aged 2 to 9 who had a stem cell transplant for chronic granulomatous disease, so the T cells may come from the graft donor. The CDR3 runs from the conserved cysteine through the conserved F or W. Fields, in order: clone size, J gene, V gene, D gene, CDR3 protein, CDR3 DNA. D genes are given only for firm matches. A row's size may be missing; if present it is once, few, many or a size class.

>.|TRBJ2-5|TRBV4-1|.
CASSHLLETYQETQYF
TGCGCCAGCAGCCACCTTCTGGAAACATACCAAGAGACCCAGTACTTC
>many|TRBJ2-6|TRBV7-6|.
CASSLWASGANVLTF
TGTGCCAGCAGCCTATGGGCGTCTGGGGCCAACGTCCTGACTTTC
>many|TRBJ2-1|TRBV9|TRBD2
CASSVSGGVGEQFF
TGTGCCAGCAGCGTTAGCGGGGGGGTGGGTGAGCAGTTCTTC
>many|TRBJ2-7|TRBV20-1|.
CSARDPNLGFYEQYF
TGCAGTGCTAGAGATCCGAATTTAGGCTTCTACGAGCAGTACTTC
>many|TRBJ1-5|TRBV10-3|TRBD1
CAISESLGQGGNQPQHF
TGTGCCATCAGTGAGTCATTGGGACAGGGGGGAAATCAGCCCCAGCATTTT
>many|TRBJ2-3|TRBV20-1|.
CSARDRDGSVTDTQYF
TGCAGTGCTAGAGATCGAGACGGGAGTGTCACAGATACGCAGTATTTT
>few|TRBJ2-7|TRBV5-4|.
CASSLGATSIVYEQYF
TGTGCCAGCAGCTTAGGTGCGACTAGTATCGTCTACGAGCAGTACTTC
>many|TRBJ1-2|TRBV6-5|.
CASRPTMGGYTF
TGTGCCAGCAGGCCCACTATGGGGGGCTACACCTTC
>many|TRBJ2-1|TRBV20-1|TRBD2
CSARGLAGGPGEQFF
TGCAGTGCTAGAGGACTAGCGGGAGGTCCAGGAGAGCAGTTCTTC
>many|TRBJ2-3|TRBV20-1|.
CSATGRDQPTDTQYF
TGCAGTGCTACCGGCCGGGACCAACCCACAGATACGCAGTATTTT
>many|TRBJ2-1|TRBV20-1|TRBD2
CSASFRLAGGILMDEQFF
TGCAGTGCTAGTTTTCGATTAGCGGGGGGCATCCTAATGGATGAGCAGTTCTTC
>many|TRBJ2-1|TRBV19|TRBD2
CASSTGLAGSYNEQFF
TGTGCCAGTAGTACAGGACTAGCGGGCTCCTACAATGAGCAGTTCTTC
>many|TRBJ2-7|TRBV29-1|TRBD2
CSVVLAVSYEQYF
TGCAGCGTTGTACTAGCGGTCTCCTACGAGCAGTACTTC
>many|TRBJ2-7|TRBV21-1|.
CASSKDSYPPYEQYF
TGTGCCAGCAGCAAAGACAGTTACCCCCCCTACGAGCAGTACTTC
>many|TRBJ2-1|TRBV20-1|TRBD2
CSAPEREANNEQFF
TGCAGTGCTCCGGAGCGGGAGGCAAACAATGAGCAGTTCTTC
>many|TRBJ2-1|TRBV3-1|.
CASSSAGGKGSYNEQFF
TGTGCCAGCAGTTCCGCTGGCGGGAAGGGCTCCTACAATGAGCAGTTCTTC
>.|TRBJ2-3|TRBV15|.
CATSRENSGYTDTQYF
TGTGCCACCAGCAGAGAAAATAGCGGTTACACAGATACGCAGTATTTT
>.|TRBJ2-2|TRBV12-3/TRBV12-4|.
CASSRTETKNTGELFF
TGTGCCAGCAGCCGGACGGAAACTAAGAACACCGGGGAGCTGTTTTTT
>many|TRBJ2-1|TRBV6-5|.
CASSYLEGEIRNEQFF
TGTGCCAGCAGTTACCTGGAGGGGGAAATCCGGAATGAGCAGTTCTTC
>many|TRBJ1-4|TRBV15|.
CATSREGEKLFF
TGTGCCACCAGCAGAGAGGGGGAAAAACTGTTTTTT
>many|TRBJ2-1|TRBV7-2|.
CASRRGHFEQFF
TGTGCCAGCAGGCGGGGCCACTTTGAGCAGTTCTTC
>.|TRBJ2-5|TRBV19|TRBD2
CASSTGTKETQYF
TGTGCCAGTAGCACCGGGACTAAAGAGACCCAGTACTTC
>few|TRBJ2-6|TRBV27|.
CASSPGWAGANVLTF
TGTGCCAGCAGTCCAGGATGGGCTGGGGCCAACGTCCTGACTTTC
>many|TRBJ2-1|TRBV13|.
CASSPVGPPNNEQFF
TGTGCCAGCAGCCCAGTGGGCCCGCCGAACAATGAGCAGTTCTTC
>many|TRBJ2-5|TRBV5-1|.
CASSLFAGQETQYF
TGCGCCAGCAGCTTGTTCGCTGGTCAAGAGACCCAGTACTTC
>.|TRBJ2-5|TRBV18|.
CASSPPGRDQETQYF
TGTGCCAGCTCACCACCGGGGCGGGACCAAGAGACCCAGTACTTC
>many|TRBJ2-3|TRBV20-1|TRBD2
CSARARTSGGTDTQYF
TGCAGTGCTAGAGCCCGGACTAGCGGGGGCACAGATACGCAGTATTTT
>many|TRBJ2-2|TRBV10-2|TRBD2
CASRSWTSGSTGELFF
TGCGCCAGCAGATCCTGGACTAGCGGGAGTACCGGGGAGCTGTTTTTT
>many|TRBJ1-1|TRBV7-6|TRBD1
CASTAYRRGHTEAFF
TGTGCCAGCACAGCTTATCGCAGGGGGCACACTGAAGCTTTCTTT
>many|TRBJ1-1|TRBV7-3|.
CASSLTGFMNTEAFF
TGTGCCAGCAGCTTGACAGGATTTATGAACACTGAAGCTTTCTTT
>many|TRBJ2-2|TRBV12-3/TRBV12-4|TRBD1
CASRPNRGLETGELFF
TGTGCCAGCAGGCCTAACAGGGGGCTAGAGACCGGGGAGCTGTTTTTT
>.|TRBJ2-7|TRBV28|.
CASSLRSGTYEQYF
TGTGCCAGCAGTTTACGATCAGGGACCTACGAGCAGTACTTC
>many|TRBJ2-5|TRBV18|TRBD1
CASSPRTGQETQYF
TGTGCCAGCTCACCCCGGACAGGACAAGAGACCCAGTACTTC
>many|TRBJ2-7|TRBV7-7|.
CASSLAKGSYEQYF
TGTGCTAGCAGCTTAGCGAAGGGGAGTTACGAGCAGTACTTC
>many|TRBJ2-1|TRBV5-1|.
CASSPGQPSSYNEQFF
TGCGCCAGCAGCCCTGGACAGCCTAGCTCCTACAATGAGCAGTTCTTC
>many|TRBJ1-2|TRBV12-3/TRBV12-4|TRBD1
CASIQQGTYGYTF
TGTGCCAGCATACAACAGGGGACCTATGGCTACACCTTC
>many|TRBJ2-7|TRBV29-1|TRBD2
CSVSQREVGYEQYF
TGCAGCGTTTCACAGCGGGAGGTCGGCTACGAGCAGTACTTC
>many|TRBJ2-1|TRBV9|.
CASNVGGPYNEQFF
TGTGCCAGCAATGTGGGGGGGCCCTACAATGAGCAGTTCTTC
>few|TRBJ2-5|TRBV5-1|.
CASSLATVQETQYF
TGCGCCAGCAGCTTAGCGACAGTCCAAGAGACCCAGTACTTC
>many|TRBJ1-6|TRBV5-1|TRBD1
CASSFDPGQGASPLHF
TGCGCCAGCAGCTTCGATCCGGGACAGGGAGCTTCACCCCTCCACTTT
>many|TRBJ2-3|TRBV20-1|.
CSASRPGTRLTDTQYF
TGCAGTGCTAGCCGACCGGGGACCAGATTGACAGATACGCAGTATTTT
>many|TRBJ2-3|TRBV5-5|.
CASSLALPEYGRAQYF
TGTGCCAGCAGCTTGGCCCTGCCAGAATACGGCCGTGCGCAGTATTTT
>many|TRBJ2-3|TRBV20-1|.
CSASNSPTDTQYF
TGCAGTGCTAGTAATAGCCCGACAGATACGCAGTATTTT
>many|TRBJ2-1|TRBV29-1|TRBD1
CSVGYRGRRDNEQFF
TGCAGCGTTGGCTACAGGGGGAGAAGGGACAATGAGCAGTTCTTC
>many|TRBJ2-4|TRBV28|TRBD2
CASSSTSGRSNIQYF
TGTGCCAGCAGCTCGACTAGCGGGAGGTCAAACATTCAGTACTTC
>.|TRBJ2-7|TRBV19|TRBD1
CASSKPDRGEQYF
TGTGCCAGTAGCAAACCGGACAGGGGCGAGCAGTACTTC
>many|TRBJ2-5|TRBV7-2|.
CASSFGRGHQETQYF
TGTGCCAGCAGCTTTGGGCGGGGGCACCAAGAGACCCAGTACTTC
>many|TRBJ2-5|TRBV7-3|.
CASSKGPNQETQYF
TGTGCCAGCAGCAAGGGACCAAACCAAGAGACCCAGTACTTC
>many|TRBJ2-7|TRBV10-3|.
CAISEPTVWTEEYEQYF
TGTGCCATCAGTGAGCCGACCGTATGGACAGAGGAATACGAGCAGTACTTC
>many|TRBJ2-1|TRBV20-1|TRBD2
CSASEAGDGYNEQFF
TGCAGTGCTAGTGAAGCGGGAGACGGGTACAATGAGCAGTTCTTC
>many|TRBJ2-2|TRBV7-3|.
CASSPSGPGTGELFF
TGTGCCAGCAGCCCGAGCGGCCCGGGCACCGGGGAGCTGTTTTTT
>many|TRBJ1-1|TRBV7-9|.
CASSLAAIYQGTEAFF
TGTGCCAGCAGCTTAGCGGCCATCTACCAGGGCACTGAAGCTTTCTTT
>many|TRBJ2-7|TRBV12-3/TRBV12-4|.
CASSLDLGGERSYEQYF
TGTGCCAGCAGTTTAGACCTAGGCGGAGAACGATCCTACGAGCAGTACTTC
>once|TRBJ1-2|TRBV5-4|.
CASSSRDIINYGYTF
TGTGCCAGCAGCTCGAGGGACATTATTAACTATGGCTACACCTTC
>many|TRBJ2-6|TRBV20-1|.
CSARLPGNGANVLTF
TGCAGTGCTAGATTACCAGGGAATGGGGCCAACGTCCTGACTTTC